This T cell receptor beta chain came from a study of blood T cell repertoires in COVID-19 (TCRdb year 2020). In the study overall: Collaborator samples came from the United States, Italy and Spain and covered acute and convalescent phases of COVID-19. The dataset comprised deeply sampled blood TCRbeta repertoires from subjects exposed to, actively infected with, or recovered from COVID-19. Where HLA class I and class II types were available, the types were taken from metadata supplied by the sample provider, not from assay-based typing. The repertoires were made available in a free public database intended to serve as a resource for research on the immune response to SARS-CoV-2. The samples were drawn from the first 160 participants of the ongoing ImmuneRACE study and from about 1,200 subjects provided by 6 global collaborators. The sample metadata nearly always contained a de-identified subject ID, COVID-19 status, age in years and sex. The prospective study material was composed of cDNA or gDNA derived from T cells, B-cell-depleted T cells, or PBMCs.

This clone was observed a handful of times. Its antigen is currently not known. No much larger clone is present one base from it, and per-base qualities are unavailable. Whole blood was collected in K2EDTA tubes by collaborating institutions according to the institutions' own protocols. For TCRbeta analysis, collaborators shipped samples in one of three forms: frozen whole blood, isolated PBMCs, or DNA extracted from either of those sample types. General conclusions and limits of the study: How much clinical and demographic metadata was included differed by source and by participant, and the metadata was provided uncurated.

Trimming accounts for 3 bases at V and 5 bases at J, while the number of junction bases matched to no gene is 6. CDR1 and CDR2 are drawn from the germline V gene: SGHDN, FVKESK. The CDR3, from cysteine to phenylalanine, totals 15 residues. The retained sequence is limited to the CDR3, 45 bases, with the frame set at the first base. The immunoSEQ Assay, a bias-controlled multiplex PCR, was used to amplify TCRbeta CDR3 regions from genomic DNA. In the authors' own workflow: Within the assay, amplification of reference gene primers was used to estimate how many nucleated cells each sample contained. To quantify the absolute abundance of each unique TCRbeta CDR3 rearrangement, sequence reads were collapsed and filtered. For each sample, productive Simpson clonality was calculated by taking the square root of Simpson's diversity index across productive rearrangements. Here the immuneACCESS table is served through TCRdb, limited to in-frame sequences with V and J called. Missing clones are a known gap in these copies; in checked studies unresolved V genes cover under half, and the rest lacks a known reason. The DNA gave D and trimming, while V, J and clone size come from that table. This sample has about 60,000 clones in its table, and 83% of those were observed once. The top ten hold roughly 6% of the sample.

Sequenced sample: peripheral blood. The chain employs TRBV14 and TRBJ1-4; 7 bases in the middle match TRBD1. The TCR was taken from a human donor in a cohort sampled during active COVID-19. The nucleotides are TGTGCCAGCAGCCAGCCGGGACAGATGAATGAAAAACTGTTTTTT. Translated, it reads CASSQPGQMNEKLFF.